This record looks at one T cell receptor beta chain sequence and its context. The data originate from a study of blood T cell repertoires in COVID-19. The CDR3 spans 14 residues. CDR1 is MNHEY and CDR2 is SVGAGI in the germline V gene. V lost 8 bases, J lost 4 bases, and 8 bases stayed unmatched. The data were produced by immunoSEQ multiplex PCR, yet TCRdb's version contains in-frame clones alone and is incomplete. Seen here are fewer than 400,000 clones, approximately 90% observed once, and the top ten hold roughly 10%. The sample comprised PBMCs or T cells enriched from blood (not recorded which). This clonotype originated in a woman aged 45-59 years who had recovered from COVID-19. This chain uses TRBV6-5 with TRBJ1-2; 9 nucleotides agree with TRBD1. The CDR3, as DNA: TGTGCCAGCCGGCTTCAGGACAGGGGCTATGGCTACACCTTC. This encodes CASRLQDRGYGYTF.